The T cell receptor (beta chain) under discussion was sequenced for a study of glioma-infiltrating T cells. Using RNA template, CDR3s of TCR alpha and beta were amplified with iRepertoire arm-PCR. TCRdb called the multiplex PCR reads again in MiXCR, with one record for every CDR3 protein. The profile shows about 140,000 distinct CDR3 sequences, more than 35% of them singletons. Germline trimming cut 4 bases from V and 4 bases from J; bases unmatched to any gene: 5. The CDR3 runs to 15 residues. CDR1 and CDR2 from the germline V gene are MNHNS and SASEGT. The chain recombines TRBV6-1 with TRBJ2-1; 9 nucleotides agree with TRBD2. The sample was glioma tissue, nonneoplastic brain tissue, or PBMCs (not recorded which). This TCR derives from a human donor with low-grade glioma or glioblastoma, undergoing nonglioma brain surgery, or in good health (not recorded which). This CDR3 is CASSVTSGPYNEQFF. In DNA form, the CDR3 reads TGTGCCAGCAGTGTAACTAGCGGGCCTTACAATGAGCAGTTCTTC.